This T cell receptor beta chain came from a study of blood T cell repertoires in COVID-19. Background on the study: Donors in the United States, Italy and Spain gave samples during acute or convalescent COVID-19. Nucleic acid was either cDNA or gDNA, and it came from T cells, B-cell-depleted T cells, or PBMCs.

Germline loops: CDR1 GTSNPN, CDR2 SVGIG (reference sequence). CDR3 length: 15 residues. After removal of 5 bases from V and 0 bases from J, the junction contained 5 bases not matched to a gene. Assay used: immunoSEQ multiplex PCR; TCRdb lists only in-frame clones, some missing. The repertoire holds about 340,000 clones, about four fifths seen once, with around 3% in the top ten. Material: peripheral blood. The receptor was derived from a man in his thirties or forties with active or convalescent COVID-19. The chain uses TRBV30 and TRBJ2-5, with 11 bases identical to TRBD2. The CDR3 region is CAWVLAGVYQETQYF. In DNA form, the CDR3 reads TGTGCCTGGGTACTAGCGGGAGTCTACCAAGAGACCCAGTACTTC.